The TCR beta chain described here comes from a study of regulatory T cells in long-lasting Graves disease. Whole-study results and caveats: Lower TCR diversity characterized persistent Graves' patients relative to newly diagnosed patients. The study found persistent patients shared more public clonotypes (roughly 3,000) than new patients (over 850).

To make TCR beta libraries, researchers used iRepertoire HTBI primers and Arm-PCR of CDR3 regions. In the original workflow: Identification across samples found approximately 60 TRBV and some 15 TRBJ segments. TCRdb reprocessed the multiplex PCR reads with MiXCR, giving one entry per CDR3 protein. TCRdb, not the original authors, processed these V and J calls. The sample lists over 250,000 distinct CDR3 sequences; 22% were seen once. V was shortened by 6 bases and J by 1 base, with 15 bases between the two germline ends. CDR3 length equals 15 residues. Germline loops: CDR1 KGHSH, CDR2 LQKENI. This clonotype was seen repeatedly, ten times or more. The antigen remains undetermined. Time point here: persistent/refractory GD, antithyroid drugs over 5 years with positive TRAb. Isolated PBMC RNA provided the starting material for the TCR library.

The chain joins TRBV18 to TRBJ2-5; a possible D gene is TRBD1 (6 bases). The TCR sequence derives from a female donor with Graves disease. The sequencing used peripheral blood mononuclear cells (PBMCs), collected when the disease was refractory, from a patient treated with antithyroid drugs. The CDR3 region has the DNA TGTGCCAGCTCGTCAAACAGGGCCCCCCAAGAGACCCAGTACTTC. Protein product: CASSSNRAPQETQYF.